The rows below give T cell receptor beta chains drawn from one sample of a study of blood T cell dynamics during melanoma immunotherapy. TCRdb's table, derived via immunoSEQ multiplex PCR, lists solely in-frame clones and lacks some. This table holds around 13,000 clones, 85% to 90% found once. The sample consisted of blood, taken from a patient treated with checkpoint blockade. These receptors were taken from a human donor with melanoma. Both conserved end residues are part of each CDR3. The D gene is left open where the match is weak. Expanded clones are given a class, and other clones once, few, many or no size at all.

D gene: -
V gene: TRBV19
clone size: few
J gene: TRBJ1-2
CDR3 DNA: TGTGCCAGTAGTATCGGCAGCGCTGTAGGAACCTATGGCTACACCTTC
CDR3 protein: CASSIGSAVGTYGYTF

D gene: -
V gene: TRBV7-2
clone size: -
J gene: TRBJ2-7
CDR3 DNA: TGTGCCAGCAGCTTAGTGAGGGGCTATGTCGACGAGCAGTACTTC
CDR3 protein: CASSLVRGYVDEQYF

D gene: -
V gene: TRBV28
clone size: once
J gene: TRBJ1-1
CDR3 DNA: TGTGCCAGCAGTCTGGGATCAGCGAACACTGAAGCTTTCTTT
CDR3 protein: CASSLGSANTEAFF

D gene: -
V gene: TRBV2
clone size: -
J gene: TRBJ1-6
CDR3 DNA: TGTGCCAGCAGCCTGAGGGCAGGAAATTCACCCCTCCACTTT
CDR3 protein: CASSLRAGNSPLHF

D gene: -
V gene: TRBV5-5
clone size: -
J gene: TRBJ2-7
CDR3 DNA: TGTGCCAGCAGCTTGGGGCCAGCGCCCTACGAGCAGTACTTC
CDR3 protein: CASSLGPAPYEQYF

D gene: TRBD1
V gene: TRBV18
clone size: -
J gene: TRBJ1-5
CDR3 DNA: TGTGCCAGCTCACCAGACAGGGGACTAAATCAGCCCCAGCATTTT
CDR3 protein: CASSPDRGLNQPQHF

D gene: TRBD1
V gene: TRBV5-5
clone size: -
J gene: TRBJ2-1
CDR3 DNA: TGTGCCAGCAGCTCCGGACAGGTGATCAATGAGCAGTTCTTC
CDR3 protein: CASSSGQVINEQFF

D gene: -
V gene: TRBV9
clone size: -
J gene: TRBJ2-5
CDR3 DNA: TGTGCCAGCAGCGTTTTCGGGCAGACCCAAGAGACCCAGTACTTC
CDR3 protein: CASSVFGQTQETQYF

D gene: -
V gene: TRBV6-1
clone size: -
J gene: TRBJ1-2
CDR3 DNA: TGTGCCAGCAGTGATGTGTGGGGCCCAGGCTACACCTTC
CDR3 protein: CASSDVWGPGYTF

D gene: -
V gene: TRBV7-9
clone size: -
J gene: TRBJ1-1
CDR3 DNA: TGTGCCAGCAGCTTCACCCCCAACAGACTTCCCGAAGCTTTCTTT
CDR3 protein: CASSFTPNRLPEAFF